Here is one T cell receptor (beta chain) with its context. Its matching antigen is unknown. This sample is drawn from a study of T cells in Graves' hyperthyroidism and ophthalmopathy. General study points: Most clonotypes expanded in the thyroid (above 0.001) were also present in blood. A 13 V-J model separated ophthalmopathy from stable hyperthyroidism.

TCR beta CDR3 sequences were amplified from RNA transcripts. The HTBI primer set drove a first-round RT-PCR of the TCR CDR3. TCRdb reprocessed the multiplex PCR reads with MiXCR, giving one entry per CDR3 protein. Counted here are about 570,000 distinct CDR3 sequences, about 43% occurring once; the ten biggest clones make up roughly 20%. Sequences were obtained from peripheral blood or thyroid tissue (not recorded which). The TCR originated in an adult woman with Graves' disease, either hyperthyroidism or ophthalmopathy (not recorded which).

CDR3 in DNA: TGCAGTGCCACCGAAGGGGGCGCGGGCAGGAACACCGGGGAGCTGTTTTTT. Translating it yields CSATEGGAGRNTGELFF. The rearrangement joins TRBV20-1 to TRBJ2-2; 7 bases are shared with TRBD1. Germline CDR1 reads DFQATT; CDR2 reads SNEGSKA (reference sequence). There are 17 residues in the CDR3. Trimming at V came to 6 bases and at J to 1 base, leaving 14 bases not matched to a gene.